The entry below describes one TCR beta chain. In germline, CDR1 is LNHDA, CDR2 SQIVND (reference sequence). V was cut by 8 bases and J by 2 bases, with 14 bases left in between. This CDR3 spans 14 amino acids. The data derive from a study of blood T cell repertoires in COVID-19. Background on the study: PBMCs, B-cell-depleted T cells, or T cells provided the cDNA or gDNA that made up the material.

Study processing details: Amplification of reference gene primers provided the estimated nucleated cell counts. Sequenced by immunoSEQ multiplex PCR; TCRdb stores in-frame clones only, minus some. From that table come the V and J calls and clone size; the DNA was used to work out D and trimming. This table has about 500,000 clones, roughly 89% appearing once. The sequence came from a woman aged 45-65 years with COVID-19, enrolled during active disease. Sequenced input: peripheral blood. The chain links TRBV19 to TRBJ2-3; D unclear. The CDR3 bases are TGTGCCAGTCGAAGCTCGTACCCCACAGATACGCAGTATTTT. It yields the protein CASRSSYPTDTQYF.